The sequence of this TCR beta chain was determined in a study of blood T cell repertoires in COVID-19. Study as a whole: Researchers got acute and convalescent COVID-19 samples from the United States, Italy and Spain. Sources were T cells, B-cell-depleted T cells, or PBMCs; the material itself was cDNA or gDNA.

Unmatched junction bases numbered 3, after V lost 4 bases and J lost 6 bases. The CDR3 has 13 residues. From germline, CDR1 is SNHLY and CDR2 FYNNEI. Sequenced by immunoSEQ multiplex PCR; TCRdb stores in-frame clones only, minus some. The sample includes 130,000 or so clones, roughly four fifths of them seen just once. The origin of this receptor is a human donor in a cohort sampled during active COVID-19. Source material: peripheral blood. This chain links TRBV2 with TRBJ1-2; 9 bases are shared with TRBD1. The CDR3 nucleotides are TGTGCCAGCAGTGGGGGACAGGGCCATGGCTACACCTTC. Its translation is CASSGGQGHGYTF. The variable domain in full, completed from reference TRBV2 and TRBJ1-2, reads EPEVTQTPSHQVTQMGQEVILRCVPISNHLYFYWYRQILGQKVEFLVSFYNNEISEKSEIFDDQFSVERPDGSNFTLKIRSTKLEDSAMYFCASSGGQGHGYTFGSGTRLTVV.